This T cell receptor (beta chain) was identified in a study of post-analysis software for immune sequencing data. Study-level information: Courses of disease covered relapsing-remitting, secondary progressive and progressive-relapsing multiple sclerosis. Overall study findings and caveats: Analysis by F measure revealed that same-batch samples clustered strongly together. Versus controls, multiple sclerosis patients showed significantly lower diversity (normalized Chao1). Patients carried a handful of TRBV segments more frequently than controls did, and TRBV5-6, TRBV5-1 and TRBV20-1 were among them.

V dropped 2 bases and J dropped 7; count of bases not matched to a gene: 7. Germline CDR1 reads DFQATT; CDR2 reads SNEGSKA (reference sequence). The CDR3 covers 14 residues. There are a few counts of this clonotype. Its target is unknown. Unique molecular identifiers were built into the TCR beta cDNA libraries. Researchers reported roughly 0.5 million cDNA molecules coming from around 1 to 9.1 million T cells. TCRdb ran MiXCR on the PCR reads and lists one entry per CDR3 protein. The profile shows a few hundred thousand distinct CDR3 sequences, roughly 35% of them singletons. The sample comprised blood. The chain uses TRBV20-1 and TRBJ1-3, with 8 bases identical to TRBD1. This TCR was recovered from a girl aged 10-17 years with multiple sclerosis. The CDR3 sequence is CSARKDRAGNTIYF. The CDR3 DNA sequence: TGCAGTGCTAGAAAGGACAGGGCGGGGAACACCATATATTTT.